A single sample gave rise to the 5 T cell receptor beta chains below, sequenced in a study of blood T cells in healthy people across ages. The use of a sample-barcoded 5' primer and a J-beta primer mix characterized a second PCR of roughly 6 to 11 cycles. TCRdb reprocessed the 5' RACE reads via MiXCR and lists one record per CDR3 protein. This table has roughly 1 million distinct CDR3 sequences, roughly 24% appearing once. This sample was also put to use in a study of T cells of mothers and their children.

The sequencing input was blood. The receptor set was obtained from a girl aged 2 to 10 in good health.

Only a few counts were recorded for this clonotype. The rearrangement links TRBV12-5 to TRBJ2-5, with D hard to call. The CDR3 runs to 12 residues. CDR1 LGHNT and CDR2 FRNRAP come from the germline V gene. The V gene lost 2 bases and the J gene lost 1 base, with 2 bases spanning the gap. The chain's CDR3 is CASGLPQETQYF. DNA of the CDR3: TGTGCTAGTGGTTTGCCCCAAGAGACCCAGTACTTC.

This clonotype was seen a few times. The CDR3: CSADETGGETQYF. The DNA for the CDR3 is TGCAGTGCTGACGAGACAGGGGGAGAGACCCAGTACTTC. J is TRBJ2-5 and V is TRBV20-1; 9 bases line up with TRBD1. Germline V gives CDR1 DFQATT, CDR2 SNEGSKA (reference sequence). J gave up 4 bases and V 5 bases, and 5 bases lay outside the gene matches. The CDR3 contains 13 residues.

This chain joins TRBV19 and TRBJ1-5; no clear D gene. Trimming shortened V by 4 bases and J by 7 bases, and 14 bases separated the two germline ends. Germline CDR1 LNHDA, CDR2 SQIVND (reference sequence). This CDR3 has 14 amino acids. CDR3 region: CASSTEEIGQPQHF. The CDR3 region has the DNA TGTGCCAGTAGTACCGAAGAAATAGGGCAGCCCCAGCATTTT.

This clonotype showed up many times. The chain joins TRBV20-1 to TRBJ2-1; D gene uncertain. There are 16 residues in the CDR3. V was clipped by 1 base and J by 0 bases, with 13 bases between them. Germline V gene sequence: CDR1 DFQATT, CDR2 SNEGSKA (reference sequence). The CDR3 region is CSARVIGSSSYNEQFF. In nucleotides, the CDR3 is TGCAGTGCTAGAGTGATCGGATCGAGCTCCTACAATGAGCAGTTCTTC.

V is TRBV5-1 and J is TRBJ2-2, with 7 bases aligning to TRBD1. Germline values: CDR1 SGHRS, CDR2 YFSETQ. This CDR3 spans 15 amino acids. V lost 3 bases and J lost 3; bases outside the gene matches: 5. CDR3 coding DNA: TGCGCCAGCAGCTCCCTGGGGACAGACACCGGGGAGCTGTTTTTT. This encodes CASSSLGTDTGELFF.